This T cell receptor (beta chain) is from a study of blood T cell repertoires in COVID-19 (dated by TCRdb to 2019 to 2021). In the study overall: Collaborator samples came from the United States, Italy and Spain and covered acute and convalescent phases of COVID-19. Deeply sampled blood TCRbeta repertoires from subjects exposed to, actively infected with, or recovered from COVID-19 were included in the dataset. A de-identified subject ID, COVID-19 status, age in years and sex were almost always included in the sample metadata. Samples came from the ongoing ImmuneRACE study (first 160 participants) plus 1,254 subjects from 6 global collaborators. The prospective study material was composed of cDNA or gDNA derived from T cells, B-cell-depleted T cells, or PBMCs. The repertoires were released in a freely available public database meant as a resource for research on the immune response to SARS-CoV-2. HLA class I and class II types, where available, came from metadata supplied by the sample provider rather than from assay-based typing.

Findings and caveats that apply to the study as a whole: How much clinical and demographic metadata was included differed by source and by participant, and the metadata was provided uncurated.

TCRbeta CDR3 regions were amplified from genomic DNA using the immunoSEQ Assay, a bias-controlled multiplex PCR. Processing in the source paper ran as follows. The number of nucleated cells in each sample was estimated from the amplification of reference gene primers within the assay. To quantify the absolute abundance of each unique TCRbeta CDR3 rearrangement, sequence reads were collapsed and filtered. For each sample, productive Simpson clonality was calculated as the square root of Simpson's diversity index across productive rearrangements. TCRdb mirrors the immuneACCESS table, restricted to in-frame sequences. Some clones are absent from its copies; in checked studies, under half trace to an unresolved V gene, and the reason for the others is unknown. V and J calls and clone size follow that table, whereas D and trimming were derived from the DNA. The sample yields under 200,000 clones; about 80% were counted once. The ten largest make up 5.2% of the sample.

With regard to this clone: The specificity of this receptor is unknown. No qualities accompany the bases; no much larger clone lies one base away.

Spanning cysteine to phenylalanine, the CDR3 consists of 15 amino acids. Here the CDR3 DNA is all that survives: 45 bases in frame from base 1. From the germline V gene, CDR1 is MNHEY and CDR2 is SVGAGI. The V and J ends are trimmed by 8 bases and 8 bases, leaving 22 bases between them. In the prospective study, participants were roughly 18 to 100 years old, resided in 20 to 30 geographic areas of the United States, and were enrolled through a virtual design. In the prospective study, cohorts were assigned on the basis of participant-reported clinical history obtained from a screening survey and a study questionnaire. In the prospective study, whole blood, serum and a nasopharyngeal or oropharyngeal swab were collected from each participant by mobile phlebotomists. Over a roughly 2-month period, participants in the prospective study had the option of providing additional blood draws and questionnaires. Before DNA extraction, prospective study blood samples were shipped either frozen or at room temperature.

This sequence was found in a woman aged 60-75 years with acute COVID-19. The material sequenced was PBMCs or T cells enriched from blood (not recorded which). The chain is made from TRBV6-5 and TRBJ2-1; no confident D gene assignment can be made. This receptor carries the CDR3 CASSPEARVSYEQFF. The bases read TGTGCCAGCTCGCCGGAAGCCCGGGTCTCTTATGAGCAGTTCTTC.